The sequence of this T cell receptor (beta chain) was determined in a study of blood T cell repertoires in COVID-19. TCRdb's table, derived via immunoSEQ multiplex PCR, lists solely in-frame clones and lacks some. The sample has some 20,000 clones; about nine tenths are singletons. The CDR3 has 13 amino acids. Germline CDR1 SGHTA, CDR2 FQGNSA. The V and J ends lost 4 bases and 6 bases, in that order; junction bases with no gene match: 3. The chain has TRBV7-2 and TRBJ1-5; TRBD1 agrees at 7 bases. The TCR was taken from a man in his 70s with acute or convalescent COVID-19. Sequenced: peripheral blood. This CDR3 reads CASSYDRAQPQHF. CDR3 DNA: TGTGCCAGCAGCTATGACAGGGCTCAGCCCCAGCATTTT.